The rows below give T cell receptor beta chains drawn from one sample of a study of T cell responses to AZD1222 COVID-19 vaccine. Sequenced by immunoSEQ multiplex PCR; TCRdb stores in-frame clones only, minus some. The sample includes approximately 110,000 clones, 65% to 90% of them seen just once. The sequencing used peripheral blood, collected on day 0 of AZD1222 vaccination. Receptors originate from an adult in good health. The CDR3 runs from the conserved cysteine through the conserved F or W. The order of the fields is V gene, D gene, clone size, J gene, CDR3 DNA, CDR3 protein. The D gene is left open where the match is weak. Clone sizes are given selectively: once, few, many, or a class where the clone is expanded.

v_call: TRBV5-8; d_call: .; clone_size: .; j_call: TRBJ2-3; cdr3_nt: TGTGCCAGCAGCTTGGGGTCTACGCTCAAGGATACGCAGTATTTT; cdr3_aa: CASSLGSTLKDTQYF
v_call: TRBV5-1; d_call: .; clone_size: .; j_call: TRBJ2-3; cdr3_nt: TGCGCCAGCAGCTTGGGGGACCCCCAGGCAGATACGCAGTATTTT; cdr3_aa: CASSLGDPQADTQYF
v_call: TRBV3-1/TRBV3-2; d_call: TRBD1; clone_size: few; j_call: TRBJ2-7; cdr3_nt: TGTGCCAGCAGCCGACAGGGGGTCTCCTACGAGCAGTACTTC; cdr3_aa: CASSRQGVSYEQYF
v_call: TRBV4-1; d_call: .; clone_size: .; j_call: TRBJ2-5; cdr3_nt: TGCGCCAGCAGCCAAGTGGGACTGAAACAAGAGACCCAGTACTTC; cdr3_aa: CASSQVGLKQETQYF
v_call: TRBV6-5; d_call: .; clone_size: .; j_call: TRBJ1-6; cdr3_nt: TGTGCCAGCAGTTACTCAATGGCAGGGTCCAATTCACCCCTCCACTTT; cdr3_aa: CASSYSMAGSNSPLHF
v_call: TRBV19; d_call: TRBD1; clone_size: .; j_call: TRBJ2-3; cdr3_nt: TGTGCCAGTAGCCGGGACAGGGTGACAGATACGCAGTATTTT; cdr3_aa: CASSRDRVTDTQYF
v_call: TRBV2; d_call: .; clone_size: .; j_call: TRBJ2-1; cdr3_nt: TGTGCCAGCAGTGAATGGAGTCTGTATGGGGGAAGCTCCTACAATGAGCAGTTCTTC; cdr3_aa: CASSEWSLYGGSSYNEQFF
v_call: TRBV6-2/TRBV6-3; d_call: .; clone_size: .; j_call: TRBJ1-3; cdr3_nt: TGTGCCAGCAGCCCTGGTTGGATCTCTGGAAACACCATATATTTT; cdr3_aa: CASSPGWISGNTIYF
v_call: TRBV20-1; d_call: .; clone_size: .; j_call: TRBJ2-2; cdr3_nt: TGCAGTGCTAGCATGGCCGGGGAGCTGTTTTTT; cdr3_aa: CSASMAGELFF
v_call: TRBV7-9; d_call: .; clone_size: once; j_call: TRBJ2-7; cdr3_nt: TGTGCCAGCAGCACCGGGAGACTCTACGAGCAGTACTTC; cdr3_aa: CASSTGRLYEQYF
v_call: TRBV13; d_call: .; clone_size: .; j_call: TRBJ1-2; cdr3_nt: TGTGCCAGCAGCCAGCCGGGGCTAGTTGGCTACACCTTC; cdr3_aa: CASSQPGLVGYTF
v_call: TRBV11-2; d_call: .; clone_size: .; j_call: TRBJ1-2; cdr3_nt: TGTGCCAGCAGCCCCCAGGGTAGCTATGGCTACACCTTC; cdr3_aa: CASSPQGSYGYTF
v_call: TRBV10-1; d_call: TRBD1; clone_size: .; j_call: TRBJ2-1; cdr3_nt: TGCGCCAGCAGTGGGACAGGCCTGCGGTACAATGAGCAGTTCTTC; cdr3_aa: CASSGTGLRYNEQFF
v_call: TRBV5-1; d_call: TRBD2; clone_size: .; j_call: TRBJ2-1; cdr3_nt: TGCGCCAGCAGCTCGGGACTAGCGGGGTGGCATGAGCAGTTCTTC; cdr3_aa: CASSSGLAGWHEQFF
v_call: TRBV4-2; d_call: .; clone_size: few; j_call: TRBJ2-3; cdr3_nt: TGTGCCAGCAGCCAAGACCCCCCCGGGGATACGCAGTATTTT; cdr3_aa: CASSQDPPGDTQYF
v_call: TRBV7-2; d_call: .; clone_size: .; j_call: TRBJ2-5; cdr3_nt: TGTGCCAGCAGCTTAGTAGCAGGGCGGGAGACCCAGTACTTC; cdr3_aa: CASSLVAGRETQYF
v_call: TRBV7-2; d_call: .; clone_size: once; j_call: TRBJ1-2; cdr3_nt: TGTGCCAGCAGTCCACAGGAAGGCTACACCTTC; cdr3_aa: CASSPQEGYTF
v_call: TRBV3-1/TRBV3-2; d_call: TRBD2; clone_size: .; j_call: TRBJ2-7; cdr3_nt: TGTGCCAGCAGCTCAGAGGGAGGGAGCTCCTACGAGCAGTACTTC; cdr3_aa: CASSSEGGSSYEQYF
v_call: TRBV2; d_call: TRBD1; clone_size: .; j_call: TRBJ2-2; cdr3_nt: TGTGCCAGTAAGACAGGGGCGAACACCGGGGAGCTGTTTTTT; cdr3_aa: CASKTGANTGELFF
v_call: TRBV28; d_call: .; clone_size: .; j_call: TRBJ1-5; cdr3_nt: TGTGCCAGCAGTTTAGGGGCCCAGATTAGCAATCAGCCCCAGCATTTT; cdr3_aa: CASSLGAQISNQPQHF
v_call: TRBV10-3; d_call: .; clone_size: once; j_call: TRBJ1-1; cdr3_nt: TGTGCCATCAGTCTGACTAGGGGTGAAGCTTTCTTT; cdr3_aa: CAISLTRGEAFF
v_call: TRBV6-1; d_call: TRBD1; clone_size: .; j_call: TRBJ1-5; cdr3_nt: TGTGCCAGCAGTGCAATAAGGGGGCCTAGCAATCAGCCCCAGCATTTT; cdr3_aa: CASSAIRGPSNQPQHF
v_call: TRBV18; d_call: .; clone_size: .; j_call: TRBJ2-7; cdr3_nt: TGTGCCAGCTCACCACCTGAGGGCAGGGCCTTCGAGCAGTACTTC; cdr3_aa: CASSPPEGRAFEQYF
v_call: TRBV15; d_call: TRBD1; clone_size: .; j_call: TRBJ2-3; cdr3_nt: TGTGCCACCAGCAGACGTGACCGGGACAGTTACACAGATACGCAGTATTTT; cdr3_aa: CATSRRDRDSYTDTQYF
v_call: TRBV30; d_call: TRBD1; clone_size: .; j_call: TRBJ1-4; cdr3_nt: TGTGCCTGGAGTCAGGGACAGGGTGCTAATGAAAAACTGTTTTTT; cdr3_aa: CAWSQGQGANEKLFF
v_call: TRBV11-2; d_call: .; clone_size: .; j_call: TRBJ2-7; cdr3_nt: TGTGCCAGCAGCGCCCCGTGGAGGGATAAGTCCTACGAGCAGTACTTC; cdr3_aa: CASSAPWRDKSYEQYF
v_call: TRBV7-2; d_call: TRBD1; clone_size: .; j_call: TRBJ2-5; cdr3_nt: TGTGCCAGCACACAGGGGCTCTATCCTCCATTCCAAGAGACCCAGTACTTC; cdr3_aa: CASTQGLYPPFQETQYF
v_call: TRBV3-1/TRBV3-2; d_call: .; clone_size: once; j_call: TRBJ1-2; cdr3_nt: TGTGCCAGCAGCCAAGGGGTTCAGGGATATGGCTACACCTTC; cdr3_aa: CASSQGVQGYGYTF
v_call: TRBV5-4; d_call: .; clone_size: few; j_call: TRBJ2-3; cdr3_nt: TGTGCCAGCAGCTTGAAACTGGGGACGGACACAGATACGCAGTATTTT; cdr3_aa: CASSLKLGTDTDTQYF
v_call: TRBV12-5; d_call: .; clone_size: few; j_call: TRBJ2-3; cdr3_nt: TGTGCTAGTGCCACGACTGACACAGATACGCAGTATTTT; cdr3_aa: CASATTDTDTQYF
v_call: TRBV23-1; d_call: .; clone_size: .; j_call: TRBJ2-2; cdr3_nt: TGCGCCAGCAGTCAATCGAACAGGGGGCAGAAAACTAGCGGAGAAAACACCGGGGAGCTGTTTTTT; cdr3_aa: CASSQSNRGQKTSGENTGELFF
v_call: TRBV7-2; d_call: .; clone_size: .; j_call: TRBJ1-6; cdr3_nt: TGTGCCAGCAGCTTATCCCCCAATTCACCCCTCCACTTT; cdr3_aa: CASSLSPNSPLHF
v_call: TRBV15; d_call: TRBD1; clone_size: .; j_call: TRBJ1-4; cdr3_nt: TGTGCCACCAGCAGAGACAGGGGGGCAACTAATGAAAAACTGTTTTTT; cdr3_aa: CATSRDRGATNEKLFF
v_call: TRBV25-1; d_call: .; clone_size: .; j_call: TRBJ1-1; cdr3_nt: TGTGCCAGCAGTGAACAAACCATGAACACTGAAGCTTTCTTT; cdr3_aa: CASSEQTMNTEAFF
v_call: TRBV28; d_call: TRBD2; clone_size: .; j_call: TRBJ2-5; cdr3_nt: TGTGCCAGCAGTTTACAAGGTCTAGCGGGGGGACTACAAGAGACCCAGTACTTC; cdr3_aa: CASSLQGLAGGLQETQYF
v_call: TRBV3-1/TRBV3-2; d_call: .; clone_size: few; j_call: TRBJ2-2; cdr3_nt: TGTGCCAGCAGCCTCTACCAGGGGTCCGGGGAGCTGTTTTTT; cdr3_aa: CASSLYQGSGELFF
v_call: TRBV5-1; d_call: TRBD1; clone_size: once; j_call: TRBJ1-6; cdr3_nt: TGCGCCAGCAGCGAATCCCCGACAGGGGGCGATTCACCCCTCCACTTT; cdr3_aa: CASSESPTGGDSPLHF
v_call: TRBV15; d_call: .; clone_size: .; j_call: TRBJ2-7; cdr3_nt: TGTGCCACCAGCAGAGCCACGAGGACCCGAACAGAAGCCATCCCCTACGAGCAGTACTTC; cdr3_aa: CATSRATRTRTEAIPYEQYF
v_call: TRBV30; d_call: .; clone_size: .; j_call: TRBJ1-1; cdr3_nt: TGTGCCTGGAGTGTTGCAGAAAACACTGAAGCTTTCTTT; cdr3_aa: CAWSVAENTEAFF
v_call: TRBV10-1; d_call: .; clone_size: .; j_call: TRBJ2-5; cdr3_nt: TGCGCCAGCAGTGACAGGCAAGAGACCCAGTACTTC; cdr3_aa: CASSDRQETQYF
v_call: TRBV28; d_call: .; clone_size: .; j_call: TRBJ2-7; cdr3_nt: TGTGCCAGCAGTTTAAGGGGCAGCACCTACGAGCAGTACTTC; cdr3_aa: CASSLRGSTYEQYF
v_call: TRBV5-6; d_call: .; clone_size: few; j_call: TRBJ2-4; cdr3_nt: TGTGCCAGCAGCCCCTCTAAGGGCCCCGGGGACATTCAGTACTTC; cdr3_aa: CASSPSKGPGDIQYF
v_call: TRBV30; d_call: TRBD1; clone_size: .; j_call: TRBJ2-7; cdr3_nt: TGTGCCTGGAGCGGGGGACAGGGGAGGTCGTCTCAGTACTTC; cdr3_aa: CAWSGGQGRSSQYF
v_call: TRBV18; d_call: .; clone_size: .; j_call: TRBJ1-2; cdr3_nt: TGTGCCAGCTCACCGGGCAGGGGCGAATATGGCTACACCTTC; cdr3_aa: CASSPGRGEYGYTF
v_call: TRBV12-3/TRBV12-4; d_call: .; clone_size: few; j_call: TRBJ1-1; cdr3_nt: TGTGCCAGCAGCCGTACAGGGAACACTGAAGCTTTCTTT; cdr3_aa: CASSRTGNTEAFF
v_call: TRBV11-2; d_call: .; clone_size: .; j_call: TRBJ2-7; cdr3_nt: TGTGCCAGCAGCTTAGATCGGGGTGGCGAGCAGTACTTC; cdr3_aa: CASSLDRGGEQYF
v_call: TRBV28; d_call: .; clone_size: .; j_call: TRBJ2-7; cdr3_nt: TGTGCCAGCAGTTCCCTCCTAGCTCATGCACCCCACGAGCAGTACTTC; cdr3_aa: CASSSLLAHAPHEQYF
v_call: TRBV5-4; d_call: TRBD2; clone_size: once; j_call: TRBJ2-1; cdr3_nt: TGTGCCAGCATTAGCGGGGGACGGACTTCCTACAATGAGCAGTTCTTC; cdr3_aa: CASISGGRTSYNEQFF
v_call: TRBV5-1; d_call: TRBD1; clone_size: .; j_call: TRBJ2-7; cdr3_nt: TGCGCCAGCATGGGGACAGGGGCTACCTACGAGCAGTACTTC; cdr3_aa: CASMGTGATYEQYF
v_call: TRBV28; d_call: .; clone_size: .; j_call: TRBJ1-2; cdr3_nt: TGTGCCAGCAGTGTCGACGGAAACTATGGCTACACCTTC; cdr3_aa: CASSVDGNYGYTF
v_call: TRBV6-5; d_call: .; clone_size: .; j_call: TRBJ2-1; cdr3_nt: TGTGCCAGCACTGTACCCGGGGCAGGGGGGAATGAGCAGTTCTTC; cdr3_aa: CASTVPGAGGNEQFF
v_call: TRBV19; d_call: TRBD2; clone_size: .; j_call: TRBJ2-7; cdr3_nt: TGTGCCACTGGGACTAGCGGCACCTACGAGCAGTACTTC; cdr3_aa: CATGTSGTYEQYF
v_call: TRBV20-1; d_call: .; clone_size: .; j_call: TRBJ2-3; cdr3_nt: TGCAGTGGAAGAGGCACAGATACGCAGTATTTT; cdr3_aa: CSGRGTDTQYF
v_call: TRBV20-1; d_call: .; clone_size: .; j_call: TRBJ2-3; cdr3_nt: TGCAGTGCTAGGGTAGGCGATACGCAGTATTTT; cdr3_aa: CSARVGDTQYF
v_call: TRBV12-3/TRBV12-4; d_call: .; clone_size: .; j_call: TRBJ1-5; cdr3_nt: TGTGCCAGCGACCCTGGGCCAAATCAGCCCCAGCATTTT; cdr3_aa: CASDPGPNQPQHF
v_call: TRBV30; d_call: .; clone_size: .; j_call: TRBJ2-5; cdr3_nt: TGTGCCTGGAGTGGGGGACAAAGCGGGGAGACCCAGTACTTC; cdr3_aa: CAWSGGQSGETQYF
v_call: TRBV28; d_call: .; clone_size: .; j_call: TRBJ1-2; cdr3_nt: TGTGCCAGCAGTTTAGCACAGCCCTTTGGGGGCTACACCTTC; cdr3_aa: CASSLAQPFGGYTF
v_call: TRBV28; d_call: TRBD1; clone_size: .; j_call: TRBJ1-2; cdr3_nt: TGTGCCAGCAGCCTTATGGGAGGGGGCTCCTATGGCTACACCTTC; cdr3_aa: CASSLMGGGSYGYTF
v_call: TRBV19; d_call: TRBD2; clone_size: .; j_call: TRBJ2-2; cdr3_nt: TGTGCCAGTAAACAGCGGGAGTTCTCAGGGTACACCGGGGAGCTGTTTTTT; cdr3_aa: CASKQREFSGYTGELFF
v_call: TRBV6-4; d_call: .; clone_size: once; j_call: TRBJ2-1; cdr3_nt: TGTGCCAGCAGTCCGGGGGAGGAATACAATGAGCAGTTCTTC; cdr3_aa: CASSPGEEYNEQFF